These 7 T cell receptor beta chains share one sample of origin, sequenced in a study of identical twins. TCRdb re-analysed the 5' RACE reads in MiXCR, keeping a single row per CDR3 protein. The table has around 960,000 distinct CDR3 sequences, 9% to 15% seen once. In addition, the sample was reused for a study of yellow fever vaccine responses in identical twins.

The source material was PBMCs. The receptor set was obtained from a woman between 18 and 29 years old in good health.

This clonotype has a handful of counts. CDR3 DNA: TGTGCCAGCAGCCAAGACTCCAGGAGCTCCTACAATGAGCAGTTCTTC. Translation: CASSQDSRSSYNEQFF. V is TRBV7-6 and J is TRBJ2-1; D unresolved. This CDR3 region has 16 residues. Germline assignment: CDR1 SGHVS and CDR2 FNYEAQ. V lost 5 bases, J lost 0 bases, and 14 bases lay in between.

This clonotype was detected only a few times. This chain uses TRBV4-1 with TRBJ2-5; D remains ambiguous. The V and J ends lost 1 base and 0 bases respectively, with 12 bases between them. Germline CDR1 reads MGHRA; CDR2 reads YSYEKL. The CDR3 totals 16 residues. This CDR3 is CASSQGIGLNQETQYF. CDR3 nucleotide sequence: TGCGCCAGCAGCCAAGGGATAGGCCTAAACCAAGAGACCCAGTACTTC.

This clonotype was counted ten times or more. The CDR3 loop reads CASGRRAGEETQYF. In nucleotides, the CDR3 is TGTGCCAGCGGACGGAGAGCGGGAGAAGAGACCCAGTACTTC. The rearrangement uses TRBV5-4 and TRBJ2-5; 8 positions match TRBD2. The CDR3 consists of 14 residues. Trimming removed 7 bases from V and 3 bases from J; junction bases left unmatched: 8. Germline V gene lookup returns CDR1 SGHNT and CDR2 YYREEE (reference sequence).

This chain connects TRBV27 to TRBJ2-1; 7 bases fit TRBD2. With V trimmed by 0 bases and J by 0 bases, 11 bases remained unmatched. The CDR3 spans 19 residues. CDR1 is MNHEY, CDR2 SMNVEV, per germline (reference sequence). This CDR3 is CASSLSGYTSAISYNEQFF. For the CDR3, the DNA is TGTGCCAGCAGTTTATCGGGATATACTAGCGCTATCTCCTACAATGAGCAGTTCTTC.

In this sample, this clonotype turned up many times. The chain carries TRBV27 and TRBJ2-1; 11 bases fit TRBD2. This CDR3 comprises 16 residues. Germline V CDR1 and CDR2: MNHEY, SMNVEV (reference sequence). The trim removed 4 bases at V and 6 bases at J, leaving 8 bases unmatched. The CDR3 spells CASSSLVAGGPNEQFF. The CDR3 DNA is TGTGCCAGCAGTTCACTCGTAGCGGGAGGGCCCAATGAGCAGTTCTTC.

This clonotype has a handful of counts. This rearrangement joins TRBV5-1 to TRBJ1-1; TRBD1 matches 8 bases. The trim removed 0 bases at V and 11 bases at J, leaving 9 bases unmatched. CDR1 and CDR2 (germline): SGHRS, YFSETQ. The CDR3 consists of 14 residues. DNA of the CDR3: TGCGCCAGCAGCTTGGCTACAGGGGGAAGGGACGCTTTCTTT. This gives the protein CASSLATGGRDAFF.

This clonotype was recorded a few times. V and J are TRBV7-9 and TRBJ2-1, with unresolved D. CDR1 SEHNR and CDR2 FQNEAQ come from the germline V gene (reference sequence). CDR3 length: 14 amino acids. Trimming removed 1 base from V and 9 bases from J, with 13 bases in between. The CDR3 DNA is TGTGCCAGCAGCTTAGATTTGGGGTTCGGTGAGCAGTTCTTC. It codes for CASSLDLGFGEQFF.